The 26 T cell receptor beta chains listed next were all sequenced from one sample in a study of blood T cell repertoires in COVID-19. Sequencing was performed with immunoSEQ multiplex PCR; in TCRdb, only in-frame clones are kept and a portion is missing. The sample yields roughly 150,000 clones, under 95% seen once. Sequenced sample: peripheral blood. Source of these receptors: a man aged 55 to 70 with active or convalescent COVID-19.

This clone was seen just once. The chain has TRBV9 and TRBJ1-4, with D perhaps TRBD1 (5 bases). There are 15 residues in the CDR3. V lost 0 bases and J 2 bases, leaving 8 bases between the germline ends. CDR1 and CDR2 (germline): SGDLS, YYNGEE. This chain's CDR3 is CASSVATGTNEKLFF. CDR3 sequence (DNA): TGTGCCAGCAGCGTAGCTACAGGTACTAATGAAAAACTGTTTTTT.

The genes are TRBV5-6 and TRBJ1-3; D may be TRBD1 (5 bases). This CDR3 region has 17 residues. V was trimmed by 2 bases and J by 4 bases, leaving 19 bases between them. Looked up from germline, CDR1 is SGHDT and CDR2 is YYEEEE. For the CDR3, the DNA is TGTGCCAGCAGCTTATCGACAAGGGGTAGAATGGGAAACACCATATATTTT. It translates to CASSLSTRGRMGNTIYF.

The chain links TRBV28 to TRBJ1-3, with 9 bases matching TRBD1. J lost 2 bases, V lost 6 bases, and 20 bases had no gene match. The CDR3 spans 20 residues. Looked up from germline, CDR1 is MDHEN and CDR2 is SYDVKM. The CDR3 nucleotides are TGTGCCAGCAGACCCCGGGCCGGGACAGGGATTACAACGCCTGGAAACACCATATATTTT. Its translation is CASRPRAGTGITTPGNTIYF.

This clone was found once. V gene TRBV5-4 combines with J gene TRBJ2-1; 10 bases are a match to TRBD2. CDR1 is SGHNT and CDR2 is YYREEE in the germline V gene (reference sequence). The CDR3 has 16 amino acids. The V segment lost 6 bases and the J segment 5 bases; nucleotides outside the gene matches: 11. Written as DNA, the CDR3 is TGTGCCAGCAACCCTCCGGGAAGCGGGAGGGACAATGAGCAGTTCTTC. Translating gives CASNPPGSGRDNEQFF. The complete variable domain, with remaining parts taken from reference TRBV5-4 and TRBJ2-1, reads ETGVTQSPTHLIKTRGQQVTLRCSSQSGHNTVSWYQQALGQGPQFIFQYYREEENGRGNFPPRFSGLQFPNYSSELNVNALELDDSALYLCASNPPGSGRDNEQFFGPGTRLTVL.

The chain couples TRBV4-1 to TRBJ2-5; tentatively, D is TRBD1 (7 bases). CDR1 and CDR2 from the germline V gene are MGHRA and YSYEKL. Trimming removed 0 bases at V and 4 bases at J, with 18 bases between. CDR3 size: 17 residues. Here the CDR3 DNA reads TGCGCCAGCAGCCAAGAATTTCTGGCAGGGGGAGGAGAGACCCAGTACTTC. Its protein product is CASSQEFLAGGGETQYF.

This clone was recorded only once. The V call is TRBV5-1, the J call TRBJ2-1, with a possible D match to TRBD2 (7 bases). This CDR3 spans 17 amino acids. The V gene lost 4 bases and the J gene lost 7 bases, with 24 bases spanning the gap. CDR1 and CDR2 (germline): SGHRS, YFSETQ. CDR3 sequence: CASSLESSGARGNEQFF. As DNA, the CDR3 is TGCGCCAGCAGCCTTGAGTCCTCAGGGGCGCGGGGGAATGAGCAGTTCTTC. The complete variable domain, with remaining parts taken from reference TRBV5-1 and TRBJ2-1, reads KAGVTQTPRYLIKTRGQQVTLSCSPISGHRSVSWYQQTPGQGLQFLFEYFSETQRNKGNFPGRFSGRQFSNSRSEMNVSTLELGDSALYLCASSLESSGARGNEQFFGPGTRLTVL.

The V gene is TRBV5-1, the J gene TRBJ1-1, with 7 bases aligning to TRBD1. The CDR3 spans 16 residues. Germline values: CDR1 SGHRS, CDR2 YFSETQ. With 5 bases clipped from V and 1 base from J, the junction kept 11 bases outside the gene matches. In nucleotides, the CDR3 is TGCGCCAGCAGTCGTTTACCGGGACAGAGGAACACTGAAGCTTTCTTT. It encodes CASSRLPGQRNTEAFF.

This clone was observed a handful of times. The V call is TRBV25-1, the J call TRBJ1-2; 10 bases are shared with TRBD1. Germline trimming cut 3 bases from V and 2 bases from J; bases unmatched to any gene: 3. From germline, CDR1 is MGHDK and CDR2 SYGVNS. The CDR3 loop spans 15 amino acids. The CDR3 loop is CASSDGQGVNYGYTF. The CDR3 nucleotides read TGTGCCAGCAGTGACGGACAGGGGGTAAACTATGGCTACACCTTC.

The CDR3 reads CASSFGTGINYGYTF. The DNA of the CDR3 is TGTGCCAGCAGCTTTGGGACAGGTATTAACTATGGCTACACCTTC. The chain combines TRBV11-1 with TRBJ1-2, with 8 bases fitting TRBD1. V shed 3 bases, J shed 1 base, and the junction held 4 bases outside the gene matches. Germline CDR1 SGHAT, CDR2 FQDESV (reference sequence). There are 15 residues in the CDR3.

V is TRBV13 and J is TRBJ2-7; TRBD2 aligns across 8 bases. The germline V gene has CDR1 PRHDT and CDR2 FYEKMQ (reference sequence). This CDR3 contains 15 residues. The V and J ends lost 5 bases and 6 bases, in that order; junction bases with no gene match: 12. The CDR3 DNA reads as TGTGCCAGCAGCAACTGGACTAGCCGCGGGCGCGAGCAGTACTTC. It yields the protein CASSNWTSRGREQYF.

The chain has TRBV27 and TRBJ1-4, with 8 positions matching TRBD1. CDR1 is MNHEY and CDR2 is SMNVEV in the germline V gene (reference sequence). The CDR3 is made up of 14 amino acids. The J segment lost 8 bases and the V segment lost 3 bases, leaving 5 bases of the junction unmatched. The CDR3 spells CASSFRGPQEKLFF. CDR3 bases: TGTGCCAGCAGTTTCAGGGGGCCTCAAGAAAAACTGTTTTTT.

The chain has TRBV3-1 (or the pseudogene TRBV3-2) and TRBJ1-1; D is undetermined. The CDR3 extends over 15 amino acids. Germline V lookup: CDR1 LGHDT, CDR2 YNNKEL (reference sequence). Trimming removed 4 bases from V and 6 bases from J, with 18 bases in between. This CDR3 is CASSRNTEYRAEAFF. CDR3 coding DNA: TGTGCCAGCAGCCGAAACACAGAGTACAGAGCTGAAGCTTTCTTT.

This chain links TRBV19 with TRBJ1-1; D possibly corresponds to TRBD1 (5 bases). The CDR3 sequence is 14 residues long. Germline assignment: CDR1 LNHDA and CDR2 SQIVND (reference sequence). V was trimmed by 7 bases and J by 0 bases, leaving 12 bases between them. In DNA, the CDR3 is TGTGCCAGTATGGGGGGGGAGATGAACACTGAAGCTTTCTTT. This codes for CASMGGEMNTEAFF.

This clone was picked up one time. The chain carries TRBV15 and TRBJ1-4; TRBD1 agrees at 7 bases. V shed 3 bases, J shed 5 bases, and the junction held 6 bases outside the gene matches. This CDR3 is 15 amino acids long. The germline V gene encodes CDR1 LNHNV and CDR2 YYDKDF (reference sequence). For the CDR3, the DNA is TGTGCCACCAGCAGTCAGGGACAGTTCAATGAAAAACTGTTTTTT. This sequence encodes CATSSQGQFNEKLFF.

This clone was observed once. The genes are TRBV7-2 and TRBJ2-7, with a possible D match to TRBD1 (6 bases). V was pared by 4 bases and J by 1 base, with 8 bases between. This CDR3 region has 13 residues. The germline V gene has CDR1 SGHTA and CDR2 FQGNSA. The CDR3, as DNA: TGTGCCAGCAGCTCACAGGGATCCTACGAGCAGTACTTC. Translated, it gives CASSSQGSYEQYF.

The rearrangement joins TRBV27 to TRBJ2-7; 7 bases are shared with TRBD2. The CDR3 loop spans 14 amino acids. Germline CDR1 is MNHEY and CDR2 is SMNVEV (reference sequence). The trim removed 3 bases at V and 2 bases at J, leaving 4 bases unmatched. The CDR3 DNA sequence: TGTGCCAGCAGTTTGCGGACTAGAACCTACGAGCAGTACTTC. Protein sequence: CASSLRTRTYEQYF.

This chain links TRBV27 with TRBJ1-4, with TRBD1 matching 9 bases. Germline CDR1 MNHEY, CDR2 SMNVEV (reference sequence). V lost 0 bases to trimming and J lost 8 bases; unmatched junction nucleotides: 7. The CDR3 runs 16 residues. The CDR3 here is CASSLSGTGLLEKLFF. Written as DNA, the CDR3 is TGTGCCAGCAGTTTATCGGGGACAGGGCTTTTGGAAAAACTGTTTTTT. Full variable domain (missing parts from reference TRBV27 and TRBJ1-4): EAQVTQNPRYLITVTGKKLTVTCSQNMNHEYMSWYRQDPGLGLRQIYYSMNVEVTDKGDVPEGYKVSRKEKRNFPLILESPSPNQTSLYFCASSLSGTGLLEKLFFGSGTQLSVL.

The chain employs TRBV7-9 and TRBJ1-2; TRBD1 might be the D (6 bases). CDR1 and CDR2 from the germline V gene are SEHNR and FQNEAQ (reference sequence). Trimming pared 5 bases from V and 2 bases from J, leaving 18 bases between. The CDR3 totals 16 residues. CDR3 nucleotide sequence: TGTGCCAGCAGCCGAGGACAGACAAACTGGAACTATGGCTACACCTTC. It encodes CASSRGQTNWNYGYTF. Variable domain in full (rest from reference TRBV7-9 and TRBJ1-2): DTGVSQNPRHKITKRGQNVTFRCDPISEHNRLYWYRQTLGQGPEFLTYFQNEAQLEKSRLLSDRFSAERPKGSFSTLEIQRTEQGDSAMYLCASSRGQTNWNYGYTFGSGTRLTVV.

About this clone itself: Mismatch with germline at one junction end may stem from a read error. This chain links TRBV13 with TRBJ2-5, with 12 bases fitting TRBD2. CDR1 is PRHDT, CDR2 FYEKMQ, per germline (reference sequence). This CDR3 region has 17 residues. The DNA of the CDR3 is TGTGCCAGCAGCGTAGGACTAGCGGGATGGGCTCAAGAGACCCAGTACTTC. Amino acid sequence: CASSVGLAGWAQETQYF.

The V call is TRBV11-1, the J call TRBJ1-1; TRBD1 aligns across 7 bases. The ends lost 5 bases at V and 0 bases at J; junction bases unmatched: 6. Germline V CDR1 and CDR2: SGHAT, FQDESV (reference sequence). There are 15 residues in the CDR3. In DNA form, the CDR3 reads TGTGCCAGCAGCCCAAACAGGGGACTGAACACTGAAGCTTTCTTT. Its translation: CASSPNRGLNTEAFF.

The rearrangement uses TRBV2 and TRBJ1-1; D is possibly TRBD1 (6 bases). Germline loops: CDR1 SNHLY, CDR2 FYNNEI. Trimming stripped 9 bases from V and 1 base from J, with 9 bases between. CDR3 length: 12 residues. The chain's CDR3 is CARGTSNTEAFF. The CDR3 DNA is TGTGCCAGAGGGACATCGAACACTGAAGCTTTCTTT.

This chain connects TRBV29-1 to TRBJ2-1; 9 bases are shared with TRBD2. Trimming at V came to 7 bases and at J to 4 bases, leaving 5 bases not matched to a gene. Per the germline V gene, CDR1 is SQVTM and CDR2 is ANQGSEA. There are 13 residues in the CDR3. CDR3 sequence: CSAERGVYNEQFF. CDR3 bases: TGCAGCGCAGAGCGGGGGGTATACAATGAGCAGTTCTTC.

The table lists this clone with a count of one. J is TRBJ2-3 and V is TRBV27; perhaps TRBD2 as D (6 bases). Germline V gene data show CDR1 as MNHEY and CDR2 as SMNVEV (reference sequence). The CDR3 contains 16 residues. The V end was cut by 4 bases, the J end by 4 bases, with 18 bases between. CDR3 in amino acids: CASSSGPGDVADTQYF. DNA for the CDR3: TGTGCCAGCAGTTCCGGTCCGGGAGATGTTGCAGATACGCAGTATTTT.

V usage is TRBV3-1 (or the pseudogene TRBV3-2) and J usage is TRBJ2-7; D not resolved. This CDR3 has 13 residues. Germline-derived CDR1 and CDR2 are LGHDT and YNNKEL (reference sequence). Trimming removed 2 bases from V and 2 bases from J, with 7 bases in between. CDR3 residues: CASSQLSAYEQYF. The CDR3 nucleotides read TGTGCCAGCAGCCAATTAAGCGCCTACGAGCAGTACTTC.

This clone showed up just a few times. The chain couples TRBV27 to TRBJ2-2, with TRBD1 matching over 7 bases. The CDR3 is 15 amino acids. With V trimmed by 2 bases and J by 0 bases, 0 bases remained unmatched. Per the germline V gene, CDR1 is MNHEY and CDR2 is SMNVEV (reference sequence). CDR3 nucleotide sequence: TGTGCCAGCAGTTTAACAGGGGCGAACACCGGGGAGCTGTTTTTT. Its protein is CASSLTGANTGELFF.

This chain links TRBV29-1 with TRBJ2-7, with a weak D call TRBD1 (5 bases). The CDR3 covers 12 residues. The V end was cut by 3 bases, the J end by 2 bases, with 8 bases between. Germline-derived CDR1 and CDR2 are SQVTM and ANQGSEA. The CDR3: CSVEAGTYEQYF. CDR3 DNA: TGCAGCGTTGAGGCAGGGACCTACGAGCAGTACTTC.